The rows below give T cell receptor beta chains drawn from one sample of a study of human CD8 memory T cell subsets. TCRdb re-analyzed the 5' RACE reads; it lists each CDR3 protein once, without DNA. The sample includes approximately 3,700 distinct CDR3 sequences. The sequenced material came from CD8+ effector memory T cells (TEM) sorted from PBMCs. Source of these receptors: a human donor in good health. Each CDR3 is given with its conserved first and last residue. Size tells how often a clone was seen (once, few, many) or the class of an expanded clone, and some rows leave it out.

v_gene	j_gene	abundance	CDR3aa
TRBV19	TRBJ2-7	.	CASTPTGGTYEQYF
TRBV28	TRBJ2-2	.	CASMDSVNTGELFF
TRBV9	TRBJ2-3	medium-sized	CASSGGPSDTQYF
TRBV12-3/TRBV12-4	TRBJ2-7	.	CASSFMTSGTGEQYF
TRBV29-1	TRBJ2-7	.	CSVPSAGSSYEQYF
TRBV10-3	TRBJ2-7	.	CATFEGNLVEQYF
TRBV6-5	TRBJ2-1	.	CATKQGNSYNEQFF
TRBV29-1	TRBJ2-7	.	CSVEVMRFHEQYF
TRBV9	TRBJ2-2	.	CASSELAGDRAGELFF
TRBV29-1	TRBJ2-3	.	CSVGTGYTDTQYF
TRBV20-1	TRBJ2-1	.	CSARDNRAGDYNEQFF
TRBV13	TRBJ2-7	.	CASSLGASGRGSTYEQYF
TRBV29-1	TRBJ2-4	large	CSVLVRDLAKNIQYF
TRBV6-4	TRBJ2-3	.	CASSDSGTSGDTQYF
TRBV5-1	TRBJ2-1	medium-sized	CASSSSEEQFF
TRBV20-1	TRBJ2-7	.	CSASLESYEQYF
TRBV29-1	TRBJ2-3	.	CSVEDSPSADTQYF
TRBV5-4	TRBJ1-1	.	CASSFFAGANTEAFF
TRBV4-2	TRBJ1-3	medium-sized	CASSQDGPGSGNTIYF
TRBV6-5	TRBJ2-2	.	CASSTREAGELFF
TRBV19	TRBJ1-1	.	CASSSPRVSLDAFF
TRBV5-1	TRBJ2-7	.	CASSLSLNPYEQYF
TRBV20-1	TRBJ2-2	.	CSARAVFAGDAGELFF
TRBV7-6	TRBJ2-7	.	CASSSPLAGPSYEQYF
TRBV10-3	TRBJ2-7	medium-sized	CAISDREGYEQYF
TRBV6-5	TRBJ1-1	.	CASSSGTERTEAFF
TRBV28	TRBJ1-1	.	CASSFRGIATEAFF